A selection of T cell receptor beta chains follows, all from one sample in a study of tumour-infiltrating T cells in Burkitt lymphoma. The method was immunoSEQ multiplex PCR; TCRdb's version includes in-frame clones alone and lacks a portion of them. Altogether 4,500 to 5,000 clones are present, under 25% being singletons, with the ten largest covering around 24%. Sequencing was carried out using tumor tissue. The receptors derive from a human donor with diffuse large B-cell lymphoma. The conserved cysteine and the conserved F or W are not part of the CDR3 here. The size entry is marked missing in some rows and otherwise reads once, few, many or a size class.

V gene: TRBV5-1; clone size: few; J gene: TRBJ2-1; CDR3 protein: ASSASGGPLF
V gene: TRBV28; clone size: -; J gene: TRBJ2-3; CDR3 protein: ASSLGGRSTDTQY
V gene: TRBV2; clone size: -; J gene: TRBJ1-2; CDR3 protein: ASSEGPSGYGYT
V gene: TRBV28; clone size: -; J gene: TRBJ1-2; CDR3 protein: ASSLGSPTYGYT
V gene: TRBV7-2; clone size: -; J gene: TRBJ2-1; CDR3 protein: ARGGFKNNEQF
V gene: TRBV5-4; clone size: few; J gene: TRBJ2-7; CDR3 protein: ASSHVGTSGYEQY
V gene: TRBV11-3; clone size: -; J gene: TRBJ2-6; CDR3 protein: ASSLDGQGANVLT
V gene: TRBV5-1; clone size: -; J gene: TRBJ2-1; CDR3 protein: ASSLQPYNEQF
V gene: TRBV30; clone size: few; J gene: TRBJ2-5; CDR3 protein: ASSAGGETQY
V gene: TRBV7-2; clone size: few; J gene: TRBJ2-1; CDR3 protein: ASSLSPSGSDEQF
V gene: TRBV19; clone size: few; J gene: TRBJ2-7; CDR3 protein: ASSMFGLGGYEQY
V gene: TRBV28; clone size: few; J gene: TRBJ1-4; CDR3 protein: ASSLRGVGSEKLF
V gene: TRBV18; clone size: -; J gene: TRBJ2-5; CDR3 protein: ASSPQNSQETQY
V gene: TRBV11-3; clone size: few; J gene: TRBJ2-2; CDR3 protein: ASSPTMGVRAGELF
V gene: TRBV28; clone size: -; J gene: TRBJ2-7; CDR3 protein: ASSLPGQGYEQY
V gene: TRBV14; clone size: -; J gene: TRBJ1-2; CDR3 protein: ASSQGGYLGYT
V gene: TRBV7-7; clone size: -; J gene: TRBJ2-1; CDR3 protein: ASSRTSGYNEQF
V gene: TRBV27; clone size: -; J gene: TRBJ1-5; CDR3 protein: ASSLMGRANQPQH
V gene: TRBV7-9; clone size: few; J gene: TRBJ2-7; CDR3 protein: ASSFIAYEQY
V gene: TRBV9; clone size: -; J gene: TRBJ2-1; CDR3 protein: ASSVLGLAGSDEQF
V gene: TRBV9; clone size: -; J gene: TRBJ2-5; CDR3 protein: ALLSGKSQETQY
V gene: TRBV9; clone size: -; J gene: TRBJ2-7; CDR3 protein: ASSSSDRVYEQY
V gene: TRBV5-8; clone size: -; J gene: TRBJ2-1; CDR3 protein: ASSLESTGQNFYNEQF
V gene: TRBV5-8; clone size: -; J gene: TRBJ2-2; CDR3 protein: ASSLGVAGVRTGELF
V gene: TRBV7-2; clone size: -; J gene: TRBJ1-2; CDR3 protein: ASSPTGSYGYT
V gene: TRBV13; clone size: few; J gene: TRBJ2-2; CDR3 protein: ASEPRGLSTGELF
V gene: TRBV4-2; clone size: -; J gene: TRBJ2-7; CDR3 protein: ASSQAASGNHEQY
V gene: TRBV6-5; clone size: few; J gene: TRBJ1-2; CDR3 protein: ASSSRTGNNYGYT
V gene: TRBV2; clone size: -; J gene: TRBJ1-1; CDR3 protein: ASRVTENTEAF